The next 32 T cell receptor beta chains were all read from a single sample in a study of cytotoxic CD8 clonotypes in ibrutinib-treated CLL. Produced via immunoSEQ multiplex PCR; TCRdb's table is partial and in-frame only. The sample consists of hundreds of thousands of clones, 67% of them appearing once. Specimen: PBMCs, collected after 36 months of ibrutinib treatment. These receptors were collected from a human donor with chronic lymphocytic leukemia.

The chain has TRBV29-1 and TRBJ2-7; D remains unclear. CDR1 SQVTM and CDR2 ANQGSEA come from the germline V gene. The CDR3 runs 17 residues. V dropped 6 bases and J dropped 0 bases, with 24 bases sitting between them. The CDR3 region is CSVSIPPGRTSSYEQYF. Written as DNA, the CDR3 is TGCAGCGTCAGCATACCCCCCGGACGCACCAGCTCCTACGAGCAGTACTTC.

The chain joins TRBV2 to TRBJ1-2; D not certain. This CDR3 region has 13 residues. Germline V gene lookup returns CDR1 SNHLY and CDR2 FYNNEI. Trimming took 6 bases from V and 4 from J, leaving 12 bases between them. CDR3 nucleotides: TGTGCCAGCAGGATTCCAGCCAGCTATGGCTACACCTTC. It specifies CASRIPASYGYTF. Full variable domain (remainder filled in from reference TRBV2 and TRBJ1-2): EPEVTQTPSHQVTQMGQEVILRCVPISNHLYFYWYRQILGQKVEFLVSFYNNEISEKSEIFDDQFSVERPDGSNFTLKIRSTKLEDSAMYFCASRIPASYGYTFGSGTRLTVV.

This clone was seen just once. The chain employs TRBV6-5 and TRBJ1-2; TRBD1 might be the D (5 bases). CDR3 size: 12 residues. Germline-derived CDR1 and CDR2 are MNHEY and SVGAGI. Trimming removed 6 bases at V and 8 bases at J, with 13 bases between. CDR3 protein: CASSNLPGGYTF. In nucleotides, the CDR3 is TGTGCCAGCAGCAACCTCCCAGGGGGCTACACCTTC.

This rearrangement joins TRBV19 to TRBJ2-7; 11 bases are a match to TRBD2. The CDR3 runs to 12 residues. Germline CDR1 and CDR2: LNHDA and SQIVND (reference sequence). J gave up 6 bases and V 9 bases, and 4 bases lay outside the gene matches. The CDR3 DNA sequence: TGTGCCAGCACTAGCGGGAGATCCGAGCAGTACTTC. It codes for CASTSGRSEQYF.

The V call is TRBV7-8, the J call TRBJ2-7, with 9 bases fitting TRBD2. The V segment lost 5 bases and the J segment 4 bases; nucleotides outside the gene matches: 9. CDR3 size: 15 residues. Germline V gives CDR1 SGHVS, CDR2 FQNEAQ. For the CDR3, the DNA is TGTGCCAGCAGCCTCCATAGCGGGAGCCTTTACGAGCAGTACTTC. It is translated as CASSLHSGSLYEQYF.

The chain carries TRBV28 and TRBJ1-3, with 7 bases that match TRBD1. Germline V CDR1 and CDR2: MDHEN, SYDVKM. The CDR3 sequence is 14 residues long. After removal of 7 bases from V and 4 bases from J, the junction contained 7 bases not matched to a gene. The CDR3 is CASKWGTAGNTIYF. CDR3 DNA: TGTGCCAGCAAGTGGGGGACAGCCGGAAACACCATATATTTT.

This clone was detected a few times. CDR3 coding DNA: TGTGCCAGCAGCCTGGACTCTGGTTGGTTCACCGGGGAGCTGTTTTTT. Its translation: CASSLDSGWFTGELFF. This rearrangement joins TRBV7-2 to TRBJ2-2; a possible D gene is TRBD2 (5 bases). CDR3 length equals 16 residues. Germline loops: CDR1 SGHTA, CDR2 FQGNSA. The V end lost 5 bases, the J end lost 4 bases, and 17 bases lay between the germline ends.

To note about this clone: Other DNA sequences of this sample code for an identical CDR3. The genes are TRBV10-3 and TRBJ2-2, with D perhaps matching TRBD2 (6 bases). Looked up from germline, CDR1 is ENHRY and CDR2 is SYGVKD. The CDR3 totals 14 residues. V was trimmed by 4 bases and J by 1 base, leaving 7 bases between them. The DNA of the CDR3 is TGTGCCATCAGTGGGCGGGGGAACACCGGGGAGCTGTTTTTT. This gives the protein CAISGRGNTGELFF.

The chain is built from TRBV9 and TRBJ2-3; D unclear. Germline CDR1 SGDLS, CDR2 YYNGEE. V was shortened by 0 bases and J by 2 bases, with 4 bases between the two germline ends. CDR3 length: 13 residues. The CDR3 protein is CASSVDVTDTQYF. DNA for the CDR3: TGTGCCAGCAGCGTAGATGTCACAGATACGCAGTATTTT.

In its sample, this clone was seen a few times. The V gene is TRBV4-3, the J gene TRBJ2-3; TRBD2 might be the D (6 bases). V shed 3 bases and J shed 4 bases, with 11 bases lying between them. CDR1 and CDR2 (germline): LGHNA, YSLEER. CDR3 size: 14 residues. This CDR3 is CASSHTSWADTQYF. In DNA form, the CDR3 reads TGCGCCAGCAGCCATACTAGCTGGGCAGATACGCAGTATTTT.

The V gene is TRBV4-1, the J gene TRBJ2-7; the match to TRBD1 covers 7 bases. The CDR3 sequence is 14 residues long. CDR1 and CDR2 from the germline V gene are MGHRA and YSYEKL. V gave up 5 bases and J gave up 0 bases; unmatched junction bases: 4. The CDR3 reads CASSVRTGSYEQYF. CDR3 DNA: TGCGCCAGCAGCGTTAGGACAGGCTCCTACGAGCAGTACTTC.

This clone was counted a few times. The V gene is TRBV10-1, the J gene TRBJ2-3; D perhaps matches TRBD2 (6 bases). Between the trimmed V and J ends, which lost 2 bases and 4 bases, there was a span of 10 bases. The CDR3 runs 14 residues. CDR1 is WNHNN, CDR2 SYGVQD, per germline (reference sequence). DNA for the CDR3: TGCGCCAGCAGTGAGCGGAGGGGTCCAGATACGCAGTATTTT. Its translation: CASSERRGPDTQYF.

V usage is TRBV28 and J usage is TRBJ1-3, with D uncertain. V lost 5 bases and J lost 7, with 15 bases in between. The CDR3 contains 14 residues. CDR1 is MDHEN and CDR2 is SYDVKM in the germline V gene. The CDR3 here is CASSQTLWFNTIYF. Written as DNA, the CDR3 is TGTGCCAGCAGTCAGACCCTCTGGTTTAACACCATATATTTT.

This clone was found once. This rearrangement joins TRBV28 to TRBJ2-7; TRBD2 is a possible D gene (6 bases). CDR1 and CDR2 (germline): MDHEN, SYDVKM. V gave up 5 bases and J gave up 3 bases, with 20 bases separating them. CDR3 length: 16 residues. The CDR3 loop reads CASSTPFGRSFYEQYF. The CDR3 nucleotides are TGTGCCAGCAGTACCCCTTTCGGGAGAAGTTTCTACGAGCAGTACTTC.

The chain couples TRBV5-1 to TRBJ2-1, with 7 bases matching TRBD1. The CDR3 runs 12 residues. Germline V lookup: CDR1 SGHRS, CDR2 YFSETQ. The junction had 1 base not matched to a gene; V was cut back by 4 bases and J by 6 bases. The CDR3 bases are TGCGCCAGCAGCCGGGACAGCAATGAGCAGTTCTTC. This codes for CASSRDSNEQFF.

V gene TRBV5-1 combines with J gene TRBJ2-5, with D tentatively TRBD1 or TRBD2 (6 bases each). Germline V lookup: CDR1 SGHRS, CDR2 YFSETQ. V lost 6 bases and J lost 4, with 13 bases in between. The CDR3 extends over 13 amino acids. The CDR3 loop reads CASTPRGRETQYF. The CDR3 DNA reads as TGCGCCAGCACCCCTCGGGGGCGAGAGACCCAGTACTTC.

The chain employs TRBV7-3 and TRBJ2-2; tentative D call: TRBD1 (5 bases). The CDR3 runs 16 residues. V lost 5 bases and J lost 0, with 13 bases in between. Germline CDR1 SGHTA, CDR2 FQGTGA. CDR3 sequence reads: CASSPVRASNTGELFF. CDR3 DNA sequence: TGTGCCAGCAGCCCTGTCAGGGCCTCGAACACCGGGGAGCTGTTTTTT. Supplemented by reference TRBV7-3 and TRBJ2-2, the full variable domain reads GAGVSQTPSNKVTEKGKYVELRCDPISGHTALYWYRQSLGQGPEFLIYFQGTGAADDSGLPNDRFFAVRPEGSVSTLKIQRTERGDSAVYLCASSPVRASNTGELFFGEGSRLTVL.

A few counts support this clone. This sequence joins TRBV18 and TRBJ2-5, with D hard to call. The ends were cut back, 0 bases at V and 5 bases at J, with 10 bases in the middle. The CDR3 length is 14 residues. Looked up from germline, CDR1 is KGHSH and CDR2 is LQKENI. This chain's CDR3 is CASSPPPVWETQYF. DNA of the CDR3: TGTGCCAGCTCACCACCCCCGGTTTGGGAGACCCAGTACTTC.

The gene calls are TRBV15 and TRBJ1-2; no reliable D call. This CDR3 has 15 residues. CDR1 LNHNV and CDR2 YYDKDF come from the germline V gene (reference sequence). Trimming pared 7 bases from V and 7 bases from J, leaving 22 bases between. The DNA of the CDR3 is TGTGCCACCAACGCGGGTCGGGTAGCGTTTAGTGGCTACACCTTC. Encoded protein: CATNAGRVAFSGYTF.

The J gene is TRBJ1-2, the V gene TRBV10-1; perhaps TRBD1 as D (6 bases). The V end lost 2 bases, the J end lost 10 bases, and 14 bases lay between the germline ends. The germline gives CDR1 WNHNN, CDR2 SYGVQD (reference sequence). The CDR3 runs to 13 residues. In DNA form, the CDR3 reads TGCGCCAGCAGTGAGGAATTAGACAGGTTCTACACCTTC. This codes for CASSEELDRFYTF.

This clone was seen only once. The rearrangement links TRBV5-1 to TRBJ1-6; D unresolved. Germline lookup yields CDR1 SGHRS and CDR2 YFSETQ. This CDR3 comprises 14 residues. Trimming took off 0 bases at V and 6 bases at J, with 7 bases between the two ends. The CDR3: CASSLAVTNSPLHF. CDR3 DNA sequence: TGCGCCAGCAGCTTGGCCGTGACTAATTCACCCCTCCACTTT.

In DNA, the CDR3 is TGTGCCAGCAGCTTAGCGCATGGGGGTGGTGGACAGGTCAGGCAGCCCCAGCATTTT. Its translation is CASSLAHGGGGQVRQPQHF. The rearrangement joins TRBV7-8 to TRBJ1-5, with 7 bases matching TRBD1. This CDR3 region has 19 residues. Trimming cost V 0 bases and J 7 bases; bases outside gene matches: 18. Germline loops: CDR1 SGHVS, CDR2 FQNEAQ. The full variable domain, its missing parts supplied by reference TRBV7-8 and TRBJ1-5, is GAGVSQSPRYKVAKRGQDVALRCDPISGHVSLFWYQQALGQGPEFLTYFQNEAQLDKSGLPSDRFFAERPEGSVSTLKIQRTQQEDSAVYLCASSLAHGGGGQVRQPQHFGDGTRLSIL.

The chain joins TRBV5-4 to TRBJ2-1; 9 positions match TRBD2. This CDR3 has 15 residues. V lost 3 bases, J lost 5 bases, and 6 bases stayed unmatched. Germline V gene sequence: CDR1 SGHNT, CDR2 YYREEE (reference sequence). The CDR3 DNA reads as TGTGCCAGCAGCTCAGGGACTAGCAGGAACAATGAGCAGTTCTTC. Translating it yields CASSSGTSRNNEQFF.

A word on this clone: The same CDR3 can be traced to other DNA sequences in this sample. This sequence joins TRBV6-1 and TRBJ2-7, with 7 bases aligning to TRBD1. CDR1 and CDR2 (germline): MNHNS, SASEGT. The length of the CDR3 is 14 residues. The V and J ends lost 5 bases and 1 base, in that order; junction bases with no gene match: 5. The CDR3 protein is CASSRTGGSYEQYF. The CDR3 DNA reads TGTGCCAGCAGTCGGACAGGAGGATCCTACGAGCAGTACTTC.

The chain joins TRBV29-1 to TRBJ2-1, with unresolved D. The V end lost 4 bases, the J end lost 6 bases, and 13 bases lay between the germline ends. The V gene's germline CDR1 is SQVTM and CDR2 ANQGSEA. The CDR3 extends over 13 amino acids. The CDR3 reads CSVGTRFGNEQFF. The CDR3 nucleotides read TGCAGCGTTGGTACACGTTTCGGCAATGAGCAGTTCTTC.

The chain combines TRBV7-2 with TRBJ1-5, with D maybe TRBD1 (5 bases). Trimming took off 5 bases at V and 0 bases at J, with 14 bases between the two ends. The CDR3 consists of 16 residues. Per germline, CDR1 SGHTA and CDR2 FQGNSA. The CDR3 loop reads CASSPQTAYSNQPQHF. The CDR3 region has the DNA TGTGCCAGCAGCCCCCAGACAGCGTATAGCAATCAGCCCCAGCATTTT.

V gene TRBV6-5 combines with J gene TRBJ2-1, with D unclear. V shed 0 bases and J shed 5 bases, with 8 bases lying between them. The CDR3 is 14 amino acids. The germline V gene has CDR1 MNHEY and CDR2 SVGAGI. CDR3 amino acids: CASSYSRLHNEQFF. The DNA for the CDR3 is TGTGCCAGCAGTTACTCAAGACTTCACAATGAGCAGTTCTTC.

The sample holds a few counts of this clone. The chain recombines TRBV18 with TRBJ1-1, with D unresolved. V was shortened by 9 bases and J by 2 bases, with 16 bases between the two germline ends. CDR1 KGHSH and CDR2 LQKENI come from the germline V gene. The CDR3 totals 14 residues. CDR3 in amino acids: CASKLGSGNTEAFF. In DNA form, the CDR3 reads TGTGCCAGTAAGTTAGGGTCTGGAAACACTGAAGCTTTCTTT.

This clone appeared once. The genes are TRBV18 and TRBJ2-2; no clear D gene. The CDR3 has 13 amino acids. V was trimmed by 2 bases and J by 5 bases, leaving 6 bases between them. In germline, CDR1 is KGHSH, CDR2 LQKENI. The CDR3 nucleotides are TGTGCCAGCTCACCAGTCGGGACCGGGGAGCTGTTTTTT. The encoded protein is CASSPVGTGELFF.

This clone was seen more than once but under ten times. This chain connects TRBV7-2 to TRBJ1-4, with D hard to call. Trimming pared 3 bases from V and 7 bases from J, leaving 12 bases between. CDR1 and CDR2 (germline): SGHTA, FQGNSA. The CDR3 has 14 residues. The chain's CDR3 is CASSFLGESEKLFF. In DNA form, the CDR3 reads TGTGCCAGCAGCTTCCTTGGAGAAAGTGAAAAACTGTTTTTT.

V usage is TRBV6-5 and J usage is TRBJ1-2, with unresolved D. Germline lookup yields CDR1 MNHEY and CDR2 SVGAGI. Trimming took off 3 bases at V and 4 bases at J, with 9 bases between the two ends. The CDR3 is 13 residues long. The CDR3 bases are TGTGCCAGCAGTTATTATAAGGGCTATGGCTACACCTTC. Translating it yields CASSYYKGYGYTF.

The rearrangement links TRBV5-1 to TRBJ2-7; D is ambiguous. V shed 7 bases and J shed 4 bases, with 18 bases lying between them. This CDR3 is built from 14 residues. CDR1 is SGHRS, CDR2 YFSETQ, per germline. CDR3 region: CASGPGAQAYEQYF. CDR3 in DNA: TGCGCCAGCGGACCTGGCGCACAAGCTTACGAGCAGTACTTC.